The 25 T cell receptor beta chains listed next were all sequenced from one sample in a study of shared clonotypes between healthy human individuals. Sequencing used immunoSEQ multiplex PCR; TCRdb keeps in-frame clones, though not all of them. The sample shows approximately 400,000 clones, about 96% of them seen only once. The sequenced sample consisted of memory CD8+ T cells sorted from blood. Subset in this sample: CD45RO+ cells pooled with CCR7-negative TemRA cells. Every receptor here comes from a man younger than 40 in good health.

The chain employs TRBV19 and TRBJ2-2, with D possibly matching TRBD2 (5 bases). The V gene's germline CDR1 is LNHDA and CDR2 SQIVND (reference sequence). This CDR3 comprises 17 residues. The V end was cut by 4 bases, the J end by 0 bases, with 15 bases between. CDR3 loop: CASSTLVHRTNTGELFF. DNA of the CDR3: TGTGCCAGTAGTACACTAGTTCACCGAACGAACACCGGGGAGCTGTTTTTT.

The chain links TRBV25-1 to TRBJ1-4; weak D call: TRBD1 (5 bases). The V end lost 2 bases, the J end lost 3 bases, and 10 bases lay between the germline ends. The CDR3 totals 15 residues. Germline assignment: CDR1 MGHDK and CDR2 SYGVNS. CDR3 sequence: CASSEHGTPNEKLFF. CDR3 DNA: TGTGCCAGCAGTGAACACGGGACTCCTAATGAAAAACTGTTTTTT. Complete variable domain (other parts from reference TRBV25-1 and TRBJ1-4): EADIYQTPRYLVIGTGKKITLECSQTMGHDKMYWYQQDPGMELHLIHYSYGVNSTEKGDLSSESTVSRIRTEHFPLTLESARPSHTSQYLCASSEHGTPNEKLFFGSGTQLSVL.

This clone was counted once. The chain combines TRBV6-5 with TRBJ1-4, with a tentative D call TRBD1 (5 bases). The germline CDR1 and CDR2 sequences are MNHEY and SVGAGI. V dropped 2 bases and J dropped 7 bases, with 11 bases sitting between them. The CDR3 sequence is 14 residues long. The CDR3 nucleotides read TGTGCCAGCAGTTACAGCCAGGGAGGTGAAAAACTGTTTTTT. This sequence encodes CASSYSQGGEKLFF.

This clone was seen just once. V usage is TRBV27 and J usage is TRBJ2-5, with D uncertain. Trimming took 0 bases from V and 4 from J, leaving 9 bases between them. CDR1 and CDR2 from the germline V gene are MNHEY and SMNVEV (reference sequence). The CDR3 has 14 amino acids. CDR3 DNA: TGTGCCAGCAGTTTATCGCGGACCTCAGAGACCCAGTACTTC. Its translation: CASSLSRTSETQYF.

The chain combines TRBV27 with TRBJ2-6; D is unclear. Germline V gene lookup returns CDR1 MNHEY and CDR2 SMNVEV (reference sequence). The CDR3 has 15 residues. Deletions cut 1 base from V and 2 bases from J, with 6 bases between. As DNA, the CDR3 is TGTGCCAGCAGTTTATTTTTCACTGGGGCCAACGTCCTGACTTTC. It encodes CASSLFFTGANVLTF.

CDR3 protein: CASSLGGGDSPLHF. The CDR3, as DNA: TGTGCCAGCAGCCTAGGTGGGGGCGATTCACCCCTCCACTTT. The chain has TRBV7-8 and TRBJ1-6, with D tentatively TRBD1 (6 bases). This CDR3 region has 14 residues. The V gene's germline CDR1 is SGHVS and CDR2 FQNEAQ. V was pared by 5 bases and J by 8 bases, with 13 bases between.

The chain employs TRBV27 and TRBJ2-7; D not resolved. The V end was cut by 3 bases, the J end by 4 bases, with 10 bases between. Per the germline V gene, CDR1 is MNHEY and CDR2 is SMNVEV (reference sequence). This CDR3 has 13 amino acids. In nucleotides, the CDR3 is TGTGCCAGCAGTTTTGGGGTAGATTACGAGCAGTACTTC. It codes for CASSFGVDYEQYF.

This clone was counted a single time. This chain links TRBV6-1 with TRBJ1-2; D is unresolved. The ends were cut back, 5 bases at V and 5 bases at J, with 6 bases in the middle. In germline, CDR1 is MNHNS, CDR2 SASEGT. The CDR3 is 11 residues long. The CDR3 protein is CASSPAYGYTF. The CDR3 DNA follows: TGTGCCAGCAGTCCCGCGTATGGCTACACCTTC.

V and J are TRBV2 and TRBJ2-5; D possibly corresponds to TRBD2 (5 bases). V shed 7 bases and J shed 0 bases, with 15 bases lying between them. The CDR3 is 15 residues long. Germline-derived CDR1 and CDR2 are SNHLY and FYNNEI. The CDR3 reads CASIEVGGYQETQYF. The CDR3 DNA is TGTGCCAGCATCGAAGTGGGCGGGTACCAAGAGACCCAGTACTTC.

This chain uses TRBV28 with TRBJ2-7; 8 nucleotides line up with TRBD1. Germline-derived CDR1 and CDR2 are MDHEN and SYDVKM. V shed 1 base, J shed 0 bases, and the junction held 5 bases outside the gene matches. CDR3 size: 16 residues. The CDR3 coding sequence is TGTGCCAGCAGTTTATTGTGGGACAGGAGCTCCTACGAGCAGTACTTC. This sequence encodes CASSLLWDRSSYEQYF.

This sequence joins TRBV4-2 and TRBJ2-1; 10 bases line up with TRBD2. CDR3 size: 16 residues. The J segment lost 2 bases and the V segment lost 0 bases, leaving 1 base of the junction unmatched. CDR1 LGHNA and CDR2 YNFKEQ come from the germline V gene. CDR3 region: CASSQDGLAAYNEQFF. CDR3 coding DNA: TGTGCCAGCAGCCAAGATGGACTAGCGGCCTACAATGAGCAGTTCTTC.

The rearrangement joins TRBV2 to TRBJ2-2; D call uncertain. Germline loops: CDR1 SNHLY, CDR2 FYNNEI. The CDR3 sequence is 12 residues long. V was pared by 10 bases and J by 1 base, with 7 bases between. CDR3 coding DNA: TGTGCCATGCGAGGGAACACCGGGGAGCTGTTTTTT. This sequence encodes CAMRGNTGELFF. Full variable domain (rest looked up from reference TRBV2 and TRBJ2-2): EPEVTQTPSHQVTQMGQEVILRCVPISNHLYFYWYRQILGQKVEFLVSFYNNEISEKSEIFDDQFSVERPDGSNFTLKIRSTKLEDSAMYFCAMRGNTGELFFGEGSRLTVL.

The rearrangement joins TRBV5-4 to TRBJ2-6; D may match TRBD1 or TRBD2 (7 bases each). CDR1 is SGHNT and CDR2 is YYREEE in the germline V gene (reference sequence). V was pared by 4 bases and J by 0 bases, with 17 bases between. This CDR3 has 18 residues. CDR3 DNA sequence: TGTGCCAGCAGCCCCAGGGGGAGGGGAAGCTCTGGGGCCAACGTCCTGACTTTC. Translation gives CASSPRGRGSSGANVLTF.

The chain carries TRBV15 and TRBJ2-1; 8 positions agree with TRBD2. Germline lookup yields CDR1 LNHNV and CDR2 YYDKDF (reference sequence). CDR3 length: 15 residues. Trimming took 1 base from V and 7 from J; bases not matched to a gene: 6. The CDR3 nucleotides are TGTGCCACCAGCAGAGGTACTAGCGGCCTAAATGAGCAGTTCTTC. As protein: CATSRGTSGLNEQFF.

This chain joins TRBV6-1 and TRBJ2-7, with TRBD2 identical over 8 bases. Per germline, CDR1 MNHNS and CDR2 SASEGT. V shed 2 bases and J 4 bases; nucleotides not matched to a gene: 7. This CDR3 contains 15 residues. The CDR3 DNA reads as TGTGCCAGCAGTGAAAGGGCGGGAGGAAATTACGAGCAGTACTTC. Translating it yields CASSERAGGNYEQYF.

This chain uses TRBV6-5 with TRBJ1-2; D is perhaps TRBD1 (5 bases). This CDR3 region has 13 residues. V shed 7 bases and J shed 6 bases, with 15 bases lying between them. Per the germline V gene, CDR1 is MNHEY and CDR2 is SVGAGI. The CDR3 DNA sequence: TGTGCCAGCAAACCCCCAGGGCAGCATGGCTACACCTTC. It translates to CASKPPGQHGYTF.

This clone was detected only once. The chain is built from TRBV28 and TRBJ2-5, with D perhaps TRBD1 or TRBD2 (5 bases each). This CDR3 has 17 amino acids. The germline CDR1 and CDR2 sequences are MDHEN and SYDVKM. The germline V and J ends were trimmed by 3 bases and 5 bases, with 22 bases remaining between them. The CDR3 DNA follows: TGTGCCAGCAGTTTTTTCTTCGGGACCCCCGGTGTTGAGACCCAGTACTTC. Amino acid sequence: CASSFFFGTPGVETQYF.

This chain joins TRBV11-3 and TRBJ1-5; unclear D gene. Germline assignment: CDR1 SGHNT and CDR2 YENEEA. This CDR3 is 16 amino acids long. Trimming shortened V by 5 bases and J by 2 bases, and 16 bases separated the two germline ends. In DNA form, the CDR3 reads TGTGCCAGCAGCCCCCTACGACCCGGAGGCAATCAGCCCCAGCATTTT. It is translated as CASSPLRPGGNQPQHF. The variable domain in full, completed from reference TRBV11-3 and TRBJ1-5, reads EAGVVQSPRYKIIEKKQPVAFWCNPISGHNTLYWYLQNLGQGPELLIRYENEEAVDDSQLPKDRFSAERLKGVDSTLKIQPAELGDSAVYLCASSPLRPGGNQPQHFGDGTRLSIL.

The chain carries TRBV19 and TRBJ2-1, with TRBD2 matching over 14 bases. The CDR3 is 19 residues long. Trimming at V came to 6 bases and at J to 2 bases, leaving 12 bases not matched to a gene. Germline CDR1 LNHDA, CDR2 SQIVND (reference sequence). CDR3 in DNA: TGTGCCAGTAGCCAGTGGGGACTAGCGGGAGTCTTAACCTACAATGAGCAGTTCTTC. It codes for CASSQWGLAGVLTYNEQFF.

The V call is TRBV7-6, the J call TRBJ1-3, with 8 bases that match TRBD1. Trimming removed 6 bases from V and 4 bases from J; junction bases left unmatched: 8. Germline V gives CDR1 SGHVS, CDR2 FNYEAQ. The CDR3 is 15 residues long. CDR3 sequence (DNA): TGTGCCAGCAGTTATACAGGGGGGTCGGGAAACACCATATATTTT. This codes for CASSYTGGSGNTIYF. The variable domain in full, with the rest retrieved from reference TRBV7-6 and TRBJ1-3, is GAGVSQSPRYKVTKRGQDVALRCDPISGHVSLYWYRQALGQGPEFLTYFNYEAQQDKSGLPNDRFSAERPEGSISTLTIQRTEQRDSAMYRCASSYTGGSGNTIYFGEGSWLTVV.

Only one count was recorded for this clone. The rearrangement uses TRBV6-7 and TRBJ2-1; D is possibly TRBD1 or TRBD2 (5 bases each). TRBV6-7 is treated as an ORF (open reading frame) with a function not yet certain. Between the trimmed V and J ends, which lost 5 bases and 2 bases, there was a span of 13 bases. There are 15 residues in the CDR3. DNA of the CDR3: TGTGCCAGCAGTCTCGGGACCCTACCCTACAATGAGCAGTTCTTC. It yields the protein CASSLGTLPYNEQFF.

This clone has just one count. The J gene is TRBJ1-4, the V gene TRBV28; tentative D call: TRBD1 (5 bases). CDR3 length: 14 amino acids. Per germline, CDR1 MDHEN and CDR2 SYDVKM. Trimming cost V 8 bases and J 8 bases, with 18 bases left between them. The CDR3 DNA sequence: TGTGCCAGCCGTAAAGGGACGATCGGAGAAAAACTGTTTTTT. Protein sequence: CASRKGTIGEKLFF.

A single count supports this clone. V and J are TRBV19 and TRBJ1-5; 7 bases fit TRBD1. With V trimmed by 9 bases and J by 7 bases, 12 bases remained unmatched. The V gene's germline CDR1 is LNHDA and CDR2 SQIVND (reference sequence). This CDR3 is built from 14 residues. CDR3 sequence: CASAQGGSGQPQHF. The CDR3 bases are TGTGCCAGCGCGCAGGGGGGATCAGGACAGCCCCAGCATTTT.

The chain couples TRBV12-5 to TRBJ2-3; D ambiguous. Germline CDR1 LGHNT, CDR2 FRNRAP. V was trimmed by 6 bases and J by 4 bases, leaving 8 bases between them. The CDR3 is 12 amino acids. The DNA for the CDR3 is TGTGCTAGTGGGCAAACAGCAGATACGCAGTATTTT. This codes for CASGQTADTQYF.

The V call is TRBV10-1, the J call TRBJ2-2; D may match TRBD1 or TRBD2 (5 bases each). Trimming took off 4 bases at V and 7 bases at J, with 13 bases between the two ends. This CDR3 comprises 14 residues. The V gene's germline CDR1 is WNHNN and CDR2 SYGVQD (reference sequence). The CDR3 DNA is TGCGCCAGCAGTGCCGGGACCTTGAGCGGGGAGCTGTTTTTT. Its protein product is CASSAGTLSGELFF.